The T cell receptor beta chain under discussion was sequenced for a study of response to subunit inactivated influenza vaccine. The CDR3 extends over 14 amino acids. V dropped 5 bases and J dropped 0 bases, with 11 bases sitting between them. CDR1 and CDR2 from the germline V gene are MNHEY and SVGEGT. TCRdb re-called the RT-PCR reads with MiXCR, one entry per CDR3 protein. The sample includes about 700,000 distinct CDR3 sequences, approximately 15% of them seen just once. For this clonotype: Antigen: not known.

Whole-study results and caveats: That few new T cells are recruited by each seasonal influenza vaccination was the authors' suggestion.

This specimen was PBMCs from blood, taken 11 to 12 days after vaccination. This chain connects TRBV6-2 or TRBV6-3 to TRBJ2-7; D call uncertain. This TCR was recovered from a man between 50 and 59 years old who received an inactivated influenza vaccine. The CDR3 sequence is CASSVAAYSYEQYF. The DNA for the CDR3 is TGTGCCAGCAGTGTGGCAGCTTACTCCTACGAGCAGTACTTC.